The clone carrying this T cell receptor beta chain was picked up one time. Its specificity is not known. This entry belongs to a study of cytomegalovirus exposure and HLA in healthy donors. At the level of the study: Among 398 genotyped donors, roughly 80% fell in the Caucasian-associated ancestry cluster. Points from the study as a whole: A missense variant in DCLRE1C was later tied to TCR beta V- and J-gene trimming. Cytomegalovirus-associated TCR beta chains were listed, numbering some 150.

Use of 60 Vbeta and 13 Jbeta primers characterized the PCR. Assay used: immunoSEQ multiplex PCR; TCRdb lists only in-frame clones, some missing. The sample records 77,000 or so clones, 60% to 80% being singletons. This TCR came from a woman between 40 and 55 years old in good health and CMV-seronegative. Input material: PBMCs.

The CDR3 DNA reads TGTGCCAGCAGCTTAAAAGCCCCGTTAAAGCGGGCGTCCTACGAGCAGTACTTC. Amino acid sequence: CASSLKAPLKRASYEQYF. The chain joins TRBV7-2 to TRBJ2-5; maybe TRBD2 (6 bases). The J call is doubtful: the DNA matches TRBJ2-7 better. This CDR3 region has 18 residues. CDR1 and CDR2 from the germline V gene are SGHTA and FQGNSA.